This entry lists 21 T cell receptor beta chains sequenced from one sample in a study of CD8 T cells in ankylosing spondylitis. TCRdb passed the 5' RACE reads through MiXCR, listing each CDR3 protein once. The sample lists 250,000 or so distinct CDR3 sequences; 15% to 20% were seen once. What was sequenced was blood, either unsorted or a sorted T cell fraction (not recorded which). These receptor sequences come from a male donor with ankylosing spondylitis or in good health (not recorded which).

This chain joins TRBV12-3 or TRBV12-4 and TRBJ2-7, with no clear D. There are 11 residues in the CDR3. Trimming cost V 1 base and J 6 bases, with 4 bases left between them. Here the CDR3 reads CASSLGFEQYF. The CDR3 DNA follows: TGTGCCAGCAGTTTAGGATTCGAGCAGTACTTC.

V gene TRBV6-2 or TRBV6-3 combines with J gene TRBJ1-1; D ambiguous. Germline-derived CDR1 and CDR2 are MNHEY and SVGEGT. V was clipped by 2 bases and J by 0 bases, with 10 bases between them. The length of the CDR3 is 15 residues. Here the CDR3 DNA reads TGTGCCAGCAGTTACGATCACAGTTTGAACACTGAAGCTTTCTTT. This codes for CASSYDHSLNTEAFF.

A few counts support this clonotype. This chain joins TRBV12-3 or TRBV12-4 and TRBJ2-1; D is unclear. The CDR3 consists of 13 residues. With 3 bases removed from V and 0 bases from J, the gap between germline ends came to 3 bases. The CDR3 sequence is CASSLRSYNEQFF. The CDR3 DNA follows: TGTGCCAGCAGTTTGCGCTCCTACAATGAGCAGTTCTTC.

The sample holds a few counts of this clonotype. The chain is built from TRBV3-1 and TRBJ2-7, with D perhaps matching TRBD2 (6 bases). The V gene's germline CDR1 is LGHDT and CDR2 YNNKEL (reference sequence). V lost 6 bases and J lost 4, with 25 bases in between. The CDR3 runs to 17 residues. The CDR3 is CASSRTQWGEFNYEQYF. The CDR3 DNA is TGTGCCAGCAGTCGCACGCAATGGGGGGAATTCAATTACGAGCAGTACTTC.

The sample holds a few counts of this clonotype. A much larger clone is a single base away; this may be a read error. This chain links TRBV27 with TRBJ2-7; D is undetermined. The CDR3 consists of 12 residues. The germline V and J ends were trimmed by 5 bases and 0 bases, with 5 bases remaining between them. Germline V gives CDR1 MNHEY, CDR2 SMNVEV (reference sequence). The CDR3: CASSASSYEQYF. CDR3 DNA: TGTGCCAGCAGTGCCAGCTCCTACGAGCAGTACTTC.

Here the CDR3 DNA reads TGTGCCAGCTCGCCCCTTCGCACAGATACGCAGTATTTT. Translated: CASSPLRTDTQYF. The chain employs TRBV18 and TRBJ2-3; no reliable D call. The CDR3 totals 13 residues. Between the trimmed V and J ends, which lost 6 bases and 1 base, there was a span of 8 bases. Germline lookup yields CDR1 KGHSH and CDR2 LQKENI.

This clonotype was seen only a few times. The chain is built from TRBV11-2 and TRBJ1-4; the D is unclear. Germline V gene data show CDR1 as SGHAT and CDR2 as FQNNGV. With 1 base removed from V and 7 bases from J, the gap between germline ends came to 7 bases. The CDR3 is 13 residues long. The CDR3 protein is CASSLAVGEKLFF. The CDR3 DNA reads as TGTGCCAGCAGCTTAGCAGTAGGTGAAAAACTGTTTTTT.

V gene TRBV5-1 combines with J gene TRBJ2-7; 7 nucleotides match TRBD1. Losses at the gene ends were 1 base for V and 7 bases for J; bases not matched to a gene: 8. This CDR3 comprises 14 residues. CDR1 is SGHRS, CDR2 YFSETQ, per germline. CDR3 sequence (DNA): TGCGCCAGCAGCTTGACACAGAGGGGGCCTGAGCAGTACTTC. Protein sequence: CASSLTQRGPEQYF. The complete variable domain, with remaining parts taken from reference TRBV5-1 and TRBJ2-7, reads KAGVTQTPRYLIKTRGQQVTLSCSPISGHRSVSWYQQTPGQGLQFLFEYFSETQRNKGNFPGRFSGRQFSNSRSEMNVSTLELGDSALYLCASSLTQRGPEQYFGPGTRLTVT.

This clonotype was recorded at least ten times. The rearrangement joins TRBV28 to TRBJ1-4, with 9 bases fitting TRBD1. The V gene's germline CDR1 is MDHEN and CDR2 SYDVKM. The CDR3 consists of 15 residues. The V and J ends lost 4 bases and 8 bases, in that order; junction bases with no gene match: 8. The CDR3 DNA reads TGTGCCAGCAGTTCCCCCCGGGACAGGGACGAAAAACTGTTTTTT. It yields the protein CASSSPRDRDEKLFF.

This clonotype occurred once. This rearrangement joins TRBV7-2 to TRBJ2-2, with 8 bases aligning to TRBD2. CDR1 is SGHTA and CDR2 is FQGNSA in the germline V gene. This CDR3 has 13 amino acids. Germline trimming cut 8 bases from V and 8 bases from J; bases unmatched to any gene: 7. The CDR3 protein is CASSGLVVGELFF. The CDR3 DNA follows: TGTGCCAGCTCGGGACTAGTGGTTGGGGAGCTGTTTTTT.

The V call is TRBV29-1, the J call TRBJ1-2, with D unresolved. The V gene's germline CDR1 is SQVTM and CDR2 ANQGSEA. This CDR3 comprises 13 residues. Trimming pared 6 bases from V and 4 bases from J, leaving 15 bases between. CDR3 in amino acids: CSVHKLTTYGYTF. The CDR3 DNA sequence: TGCAGCGTCCACAAGTTGACTACCTATGGCTACACCTTC.

The genes are TRBV4-3 and TRBJ2-7; D might be TRBD2 (6 bases). CDR1 is LGHNA, CDR2 YSLEER, per germline. The V end lost 3 bases, the J end lost 4 bases, and 13 bases lay between the germline ends. The CDR3 is made up of 14 amino acids. The CDR3, as DNA: TGCGCCAGCAGCCATAGGACTACCACGTACGAGCAGTACTTC. It specifies CASSHRTTTYEQYF.

This clonotype was observed a handful of times. This sequence joins TRBV12-3 or TRBV12-4 and TRBJ2-3; perhaps D is TRBD1 or TRBD2 (6 bases each). Trimming stripped 2 bases from V and 7 bases from J, with 16 bases between. This CDR3 has 15 residues. CDR3 amino acids: CASSLIGGGGYTQYF. The CDR3 DNA reads TGTGCCAGCAGTTTAATTGGAGGGGGAGGCTATACGCAGTATTTT.

This clonotype was detected many times. V and J are TRBV12-3 or TRBV12-4 and TRBJ2-7; 9 bases are shared with TRBD1. The CDR3 has 14 residues. The ends lost 5 bases at V and 3 bases at J; junction bases unmatched: 5. CDR3 loop: CASSKRTGDYEQYF. CDR3 in DNA: TGTGCCAGCAGTAAGAGGACAGGGGACTACGAGCAGTACTTC.

This clonotype came up once. This rearrangement joins TRBV5-4 to TRBJ2-7; D might be TRBD2 (5 bases). Per the germline V gene, CDR1 is SGHNT and CDR2 is YYREEE (reference sequence). With 5 bases removed from V and 6 bases from J, the gap between germline ends came to 9 bases. The CDR3 contains 11 residues. The CDR3 is CASSTSGEQYF. As DNA, the CDR3 is TGTGCCAGCAGTACTAGTGGCGAGCAGTACTTC.

This clonotype was seen repeatedly, ten times or more. The CDR3: CASRRTLGPNEKLFF. The CDR3 nucleotides read TGTGCCAGCAGGCGTACTTTAGGGCCTAATGAAAAACTGTTTTTT. V usage is TRBV12-3 or TRBV12-4 and J usage is TRBJ1-4; D gene ambiguous. This CDR3 region has 15 residues. V lost 6 bases and J lost 3, with 14 bases in between.

Only a few counts were recorded for this clonotype. CDR3 region: CSVEGLAVSTDTQYF. The DNA for the CDR3 is TGCAGCGTTGAAGGTCTAGCGGTTAGCACAGATACGCAGTATTTT. The gene calls are TRBV29-1 and TRBJ2-3; 7 positions match TRBD2. V shed 1 base, J shed 0 bases, and the junction held 4 bases outside the gene matches. The V gene's germline CDR1 is SQVTM and CDR2 ANQGSEA. There are 15 residues in the CDR3.

This clonotype was seen only a few times. The chain couples TRBV29-1 to TRBJ2-5, with D possibly TRBD2 on 5 matching bases. V lost 7 bases and J 0 bases, leaving 12 bases between the germline ends. This CDR3 is built from 13 residues. Germline loops: CDR1 SQVTM, CDR2 ANQGSEA. CDR3 in amino acids: CSARGHNQETQYF. The CDR3 DNA reads TGCAGCGCCCGCGGGCACAACCAAGAGACCCAGTACTTC. The full variable domain, completed using reference TRBV29-1 and TRBJ2-5, is SAVISQKPSRDICQRGTSLTIQCQVDSQVTMMFWYRQQPGQSLTLIATANQGSEATYESGFVIDKFPISRPNLTFSTLTVSNMSPEDSSIYLCSARGHNQETQYFGPGTRLLVL.

This clonotype turned up a few times. The V gene is TRBV11-1, the J gene TRBJ2-7, with D possibly matching TRBD1 (5 bases). Trimming removed 3 bases at V and 5 bases at J, with 20 bases between. This CDR3 region has 16 residues. In germline, CDR1 is SGHAT, CDR2 FQDESV (reference sequence). The CDR3 region is CASSFGPRQTTDEQYF. The DNA of the CDR3 is TGTGCCAGCAGCTTCGGACCGCGACAGACGACCGACGAGCAGTACTTC.

This clonotype was detected a few times. The chain links TRBV6-5 to TRBJ2-3; 7 bases line up with TRBD2. Germline V gene data show CDR1 as MNHEY and CDR2 as SVGAGI. Trimming took 0 bases from V and 4 from J; bases not matched to a gene: 4. CDR3 length: 15 amino acids. The CDR3 DNA sequence: TGTGCCAGCAGTTACTCGGCGGGAGCGGCAGATACGCAGTATTTT. Translation: CASSYSAGAADTQYF.

This clonotype was observed many times. The chain couples TRBV6-2 or TRBV6-3 to TRBJ2-2; D is perhaps TRBD2 (6 bases). V was shortened by 4 bases and J by 3 bases, with 12 bases between the two germline ends. Germline V gene sequence: CDR1 MNHEY, CDR2 SVGEGT. This CDR3 region has 15 residues. This CDR3 reads CASSFLAGHTGELFF. CDR3 DNA sequence: TGTGCCAGCAGTTTCCTCGCGGGGCACACCGGGGAGCTGTTTTTT.